This T cell receptor beta chain originates from a study of OX40 agonist ivuxolimab in advanced cancers. The wider study: Ivuxolimab, an antibody that agonizes OX40 (CD134), was administered to the patients. The dose-escalation cohort was approximately 85% male, with a mean age of 60 years, ranging roughly 20 to 90.

Produced via immunoSEQ multiplex PCR; TCRdb's table is partial and in-frame only. The sample records about 41,000 clones, 85% being singletons. This clone was recorded once. The V gene end was trimmed by 1 base and the J gene end by 8 bases; junction bases not matched to a gene: 5. CDR1 SGHNT and CDR2 YENEEA come from the germline V gene. The CDR3 has 15 amino acids. The sequence was collected from an adult with an advanced solid tumor such as melanoma, head and neck, liver or kidney cancer. The source was CD4+ or CD8+ T cells sorted from blood, collected in a trial of the OX40 agonist ivuxolimab. The chain combines TRBV11-3 with TRBJ1-6; 7 bases line up with TRBD1. CDR3 bases: TGTGCCAGCAGCTTAGGAACAGGGGAGTATTCACCCCTCCACTTT. Translation gives CASSLGTGEYSPLHF.